A single sample gave rise to the 19 T cell receptor beta chains below, sequenced in a study of T cells after yellow fever vaccination. MiXCR was run by TCRdb on the 5' RACE reads, yielding one entry per CDR3 protein. The data hold 510,000 or so distinct CDR3 sequences, with 15% to 20% observed a single time. The material sequenced was PBMCs, taken 15 days after the yellow fever booster vaccination. The receptors here all came from a man younger than 45 who received the YFV17D yellow fever vaccine.

The chain uses TRBV7-2 and TRBJ2-7; unclear D gene. The CDR3 is 15 residues long. V dropped 0 bases and J dropped 3 bases, with 12 bases sitting between them. Germline V gene lookup returns CDR1 SGHTA and CDR2 FQGNSA. CDR3 sequence (DNA): TGTGCCAGCAGCTTAGCGCCAGGCCGGTTCTACGAGCAGTACTTC. This gives the protein CASSLAPGRFYEQYF.

This clonotype was counted a few times. The genes are TRBV20-1 and TRBJ2-3, with TRBD2 identical over 9 bases. Germline loops: CDR1 DFQATT, CDR2 SNEGSKA (reference sequence). V gave up 3 bases and J gave up 5 bases; unmatched junction bases: 6. The CDR3 has 14 residues. Here the CDR3 reads CSASPAGGVDTQYF. CDR3 nucleotides: TGCAGTGCTAGCCCAGCGGGAGGAGTAGATACGCAGTATTTT.

This clonotype turned up a few times. The rearrangement links TRBV5-1 to TRBJ2-1; TRBD1 is a possible D gene (5 bases). The ends were cut back, 0 bases at V and 5 bases at J, with 18 bases in the middle. The length of the CDR3 is 17 residues. Germline CDR1 and CDR2: SGHRS and YFSETQ. CDR3 nucleotide sequence: TGCGCCAGCAGCTTGGCGATCGGCAGGGTGGCCAACAATGAGCAGTTCTTC. Protein: CASSLAIGRVANNEQFF. The variable domain in full, with the rest retrieved from reference TRBV5-1 and TRBJ2-1, is KAGVTQTPRYLIKTRGQQVTLSCSPISGHRSVSWYQQTPGQGLQFLFEYFSETQRNKGNFPGRFSGRQFSNSRSEMNVSTLELGDSALYLCASSLAIGRVANNEQFFGPGTRLTVL.

V gene TRBV6-1 combines with J gene TRBJ2-1; 7 positions agree with TRBD2. CDR1 and CDR2 (germline): MNHNS, SASEGT. The CDR3 is 13 amino acids. The J segment lost 7 bases and the V segment lost 8 bases, leaving 8 bases of the junction unmatched. CDR3 protein: CASRPAGRNEQFF. The CDR3 coding sequence is TGTGCCAGCCGGCCAGCGGGACGTAATGAGCAGTTCTTC.

The chain is built from TRBV27 and TRBJ2-5; 7 bases match TRBD1. The CDR3 loop spans 13 amino acids. Trimming at V came to 6 bases and at J to 5 bases, leaving 6 bases not matched to a gene. Germline CDR1 is MNHEY and CDR2 is SMNVEV (reference sequence). For the CDR3, the DNA is TGTGCCAGCAGGAGGACAGGTTACGAGACCCAGTACTTC. Its translation is CASRRTGYETQYF.

Ten or more counts support this clonotype. The rearrangement links TRBV7-9 to TRBJ2-7; perhaps D is TRBD1 or TRBD2 (5 bases each). The CDR3 loop spans 13 amino acids. The V gene lost 7 bases and the J gene lost 4 bases, with 14 bases spanning the gap. The V gene's germline CDR1 is SEHNR and CDR2 FQNEAQ (reference sequence). This chain's CDR3 is CASTPGRIYEQYF. The DNA of the CDR3 is TGTGCCAGCACCCCGGGACGGATTTACGAGCAGTACTTC.

The J gene is TRBJ2-7, the V gene TRBV7-2; D perhaps matches TRBD2 (5 bases). The germline V and J ends were trimmed by 2 bases and 4 bases, with 15 bases remaining between them. Germline V gene sequence: CDR1 SGHTA, CDR2 FQGNSA. The CDR3 is 15 residues long. The CDR3 spells CASSLSGSGEYEQYF. CDR3 sequence (DNA): TGTGCCAGCAGCTTAAGTGGGAGCGGAGAGTACGAGCAGTACTTC.

This clonotype was observed many times. This chain joins TRBV9 and TRBJ2-1; 11 bases align to TRBD2. The CDR3 runs 22 residues. J was trimmed by 4 bases and V by 3 bases; bases with no gene match: 24. Germline V CDR1 and CDR2: SGDLS, YYNGEE. The CDR3 nucleotides read TGTGCCAGCAGCGCAGGGGATCTGGGACTAGCGGACCCCAACCCTGGATACAATGAGCAGTTCTTC. Translated, it gives CASSAGDLGLADPNPGYNEQFF.

The genes are TRBV7-8 and TRBJ2-2; no clear D gene. V lost 0 bases to trimming and J lost 1 base, with 9 bases between them. The CDR3 loop spans 16 amino acids. Germline CDR1 and CDR2: SGHVS and FQNEAQ. CDR3 DNA sequence: TGTGCCAGCAGCTTAGCGTGGGATCTGAACACCGGGGAGCTGTTTTTT. Its translation is CASSLAWDLNTGELFF.

Only a few counts were recorded for this clonotype. CDR3 sequence reads: CATSRDLAGVVEQFF. The CDR3 coding sequence is TGTGCCACCAGCAGAGATCTAGCGGGAGTCGTTGAGCAGTTCTTC. The chain combines TRBV15 with TRBJ2-1, with 10 bases that match TRBD2. Germline V gene lookup returns CDR1 LNHNV and CDR2 YYDKDF (reference sequence). With 0 bases clipped from V and 9 bases from J, the junction kept 5 bases outside the gene matches. This CDR3 has 15 residues.

This clonotype was seen a few times. The chain couples TRBV5-1 to TRBJ2-5; D perhaps matches TRBD2 (5 bases). V lost 5 bases and J lost 4, with 9 bases in between. Germline CDR1 reads SGHRS; CDR2 reads YFSETQ. The CDR3 contains 12 residues. This CDR3 reads CASSRSGETQYF. As DNA, the CDR3 is TGCGCCAGCAGTCGCAGCGGAGAGACCCAGTACTTC.

This clonotype was detected only a few times. The chain recombines TRBV20-1 with TRBJ1-1; 7 bases fit TRBD1. J was trimmed by 0 bases and V by 3 bases; bases with no gene match: 7. The CDR3 runs 15 residues. CDR1 DFQATT and CDR2 SNEGSKA come from the germline V gene (reference sequence). The CDR3: CSASLTGQMNTEAFF. The CDR3 DNA follows: TGCAGTGCTAGTCTTACGGGACAGATGAACACTGAAGCTTTCTTT.

The rearrangement joins TRBV5-4 to TRBJ2-4; 7 bases match TRBD2. In germline, CDR1 is SGHNT, CDR2 YYREEE (reference sequence). The CDR3 totals 13 residues. With 1 base clipped from V and 9 bases from J, the junction kept 4 bases outside the gene matches. The CDR3 sequence: CASSLPSGGIQYF. The CDR3 DNA sequence: TGTGCCAGCAGCTTGCCTAGCGGTGGCATTCAGTACTTC.

The chain couples TRBV6-5 to TRBJ2-7; the D gene is possibly TRBD1 (6 bases). This CDR3 spans 16 amino acids. From germline, CDR1 is MNHEY and CDR2 SVGAGI. Trimming took 0 bases from V and 3 from J, leaving 15 bases between them. Here the CDR3 reads CASSYSRVRGIYEQYF. Here the CDR3 DNA reads TGTGCCAGCAGTTACTCGAGGGTAAGGGGGATCTACGAGCAGTACTTC.

V gene TRBV7-8 combines with J gene TRBJ2-7; 8 nucleotides match TRBD2. After removal of 3 bases from V and 2 bases from J, the junction contained 9 bases not matched to a gene. CDR3 length equals 16 residues. CDR1 is SGHVS, CDR2 FQNEAQ, per germline. CDR3 residues: CASSFRLREVTYEQYF. For the CDR3, the DNA is TGTGCCAGCAGCTTTAGGTTGCGGGAGGTGACCTACGAGCAGTACTTC.

In this sample, this clonotype turned up a few times. The rearrangement joins TRBV3-1 to TRBJ1-1, with D unclear. This CDR3 contains 12 residues. CDR1 and CDR2 from the germline V gene are LGHDT and YNNKEL (reference sequence). V dropped 0 bases and J dropped 11 bases, with 10 bases sitting between them. The CDR3 loop is CASSQDKFGAFF. DNA of the CDR3: TGTGCCAGCAGCCAAGATAAGTTTGGGGCTTTCTTT.

The chain is built from TRBV11-2 and TRBJ2-7; TRBD1 matches at 7 bases. The J segment lost 4 bases and the V segment lost 4 bases, leaving 13 bases of the junction unmatched. This CDR3 is 16 amino acids long. Germline V gene sequence: CDR1 SGHAT, CDR2 FQNNGV. Here the CDR3 reads CASSSGQHPGAYEQYF. The CDR3 nucleotides are TGTGCCAGCAGCTCGGGACAGCATCCTGGCGCGTACGAGCAGTACTTC.

The table lists this clonotype with a few counts. This sequence joins TRBV6-6 and TRBJ2-7, with D possibly TRBD1 on 6 matching bases. V was shortened by 2 bases and J by 2 bases, with 7 bases between the two germline ends. The CDR3 loop spans 13 amino acids. The germline gives CDR1 MNHNY, CDR2 SVGAGI (reference sequence). The CDR3 region is CASSYRQAYEQYF. Written as DNA, the CDR3 is TGTGCCAGCAGTTACAGACAGGCCTACGAGCAGTACTTC.

The chain is built from TRBV4-3 and TRBJ2-3; weak D call: TRBD2 (6 bases). Germline V gene sequence: CDR1 LGHNA, CDR2 YSLEER. The CDR3 totals 15 residues. The V end lost 0 bases, the J end lost 4 bases, and 11 bases lay between the germline ends. The DNA for the CDR3 is TGCGCCAGCAGCCAAGATCCGCGGGGCGCAGATACGCAGTATTTT. Encoded protein: CASSQDPRGADTQYF.